This T cell receptor beta chain was sequenced during a study of cytomegalovirus exposure and HLA in healthy donors. Study-level results: A later analysis reportedly found that, within productive TCRs, an Asian-associated ancestry cluster had fewer N-insertions than the mean observed across the approximately 700 donors. Most TCR sequences were seen very rarely across donors, but some public TCRs occurred in many.

Comments on this clone: The antigen is not known.

V lost 5 bases, J lost 1 base, and 7 bases stayed unmatched. The germline V gene has CDR1 GTSNPN and CDR2 SVGIG (reference sequence). There are 16 residues in the CDR3. Primers for the PCR totalled 60 Vbeta and 13 Jbeta. The protocol was immunoSEQ multiplex PCR, while the TCRdb copy is restricted to in-frame clones and leaves out a portion. The data show 85,000 to 130,000 clones, around 76% seen once. The chain has TRBV30 and TRBJ2-6, with 8 bases aligning to TRBD2. This TCR was sampled from a woman aged 45-65 years in good health and CMV-seropositive. The specimen was PBMCs. The CDR3 here is CAWEAGVTSGANVLTF. CDR3 DNA sequence: TGTGCCTGGGAAGCGGGAGTAACATCTGGGGCCAACGTCCTGACTTTC. Based on the CDR3 plus reference TRBV30 and TRBJ2-6, the full variable domain is SQTIHQWPATLVQPVGSPLSLECTVEGTSNPNLYWYRQAAGRGLQLLFYSVGIGQISSEVPQNLSASRPQDRQFILSSKKLLLSDSGFYLCAWEAGVTSGANVLTFGAGSRLTVL.